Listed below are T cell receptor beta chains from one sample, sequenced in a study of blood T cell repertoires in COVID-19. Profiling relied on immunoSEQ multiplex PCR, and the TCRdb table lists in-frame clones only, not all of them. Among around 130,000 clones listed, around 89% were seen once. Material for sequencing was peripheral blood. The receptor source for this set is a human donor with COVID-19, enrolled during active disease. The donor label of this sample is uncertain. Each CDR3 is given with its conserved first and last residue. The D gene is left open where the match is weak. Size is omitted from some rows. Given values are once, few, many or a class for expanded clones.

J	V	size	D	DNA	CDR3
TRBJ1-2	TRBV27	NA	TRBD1	TGTGCCAGCAGTCTGGCCGAGGACAGGGGGTGGGGGGGCTACACCTTC	CASSLAEDRGWGGYTF
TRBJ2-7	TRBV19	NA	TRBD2	TGTGCCAGTAGTACGGGGGGAGCGTCTAATCACGAGCAGTACTTC	CASSTGGASNHEQYF
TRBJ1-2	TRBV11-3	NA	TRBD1	TGTGCCAGCAGCTTAGAAGGGTGGAGGACAGGCCGACCTGGGGGCTACACCTTC	CASSLEGWRTGRPGGYTF
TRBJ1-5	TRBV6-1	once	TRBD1	TGTGCCAGCAGTGGCACCGGGACAGGGGTTAATCAGCCCCAGCATTTT	CASSGTGTGVNQPQHF
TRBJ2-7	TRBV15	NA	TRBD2	TGTGCCACCAGCATACTAGCGGGAGGGCTCGACGAGCAGTACTTC	CATSILAGGLDEQYF
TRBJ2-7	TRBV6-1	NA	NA	TGTGCCAGCAGTGAAACTACGGACTACGAGCAGTACTTC	CASSETTDYEQYF
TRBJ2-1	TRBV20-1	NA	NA	TGCAGTGCTAGGCGGAGAGAGCAGTTCTTC	CSARRREQFF
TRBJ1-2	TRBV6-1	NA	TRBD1	TGTGCCAGCAGTGAACTATACCGACAGGGAAACTATGGCTACACCTTC	CASSELYRQGNYGYTF
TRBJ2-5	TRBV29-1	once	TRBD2	TGCAGCGTCCGGGAGGGCCCCCAAGAGACCCAGTACTTC	CSVREGPQETQYF
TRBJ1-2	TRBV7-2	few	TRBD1	TGTGCCAGCAGCCGGACAGGGTCGGAGCGCGGCTACACCTTC	CASSRTGSERGYTF
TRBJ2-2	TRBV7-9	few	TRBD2	TGTGCCAGCAGCTTCGGACTAGACGGCACCGGGGAGCTGTTTTTT	CASSFGLDGTGELFF
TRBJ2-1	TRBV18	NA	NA	TGTGCCAGCTCACCGTTTCCGGGAGCGGAAGAGCAGTTCTTC	CASSPFPGAEEQFF
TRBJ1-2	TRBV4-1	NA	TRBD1	TGCGCCAGCAGCCAATTAGGACGACAGGGGATCGGTGGCTACACCTTC	CASSQLGRQGIGGYTF
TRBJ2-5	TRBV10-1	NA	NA	TGCGCCAGCAGTGAGGGAGGGTTGCAGACCCAGTACTTC	CASSEGGLQTQYF
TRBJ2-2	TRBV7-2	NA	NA	TGTGCCAGCAGCGTTAGCAGTTCGAACACCGGGGAGCTGTTTTTT	CASSVSSSNTGELFF
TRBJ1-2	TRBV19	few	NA	TGTGCCAGTTCCCGGCGCGAGGCTGGCTACACCTTC	CASSRREAGYTF
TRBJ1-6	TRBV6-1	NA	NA	TGTGCCAGCAGTGAGGGGGGGGGTTATAATTCACCCCTCCACTTT	CASSEGGGYNSPLHF
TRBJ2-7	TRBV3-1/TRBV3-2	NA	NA	TGTGCCAGCAGCCGGAGAGGGAACGACTACGAGCAGTACTTC	CASSRRGNDYEQYF
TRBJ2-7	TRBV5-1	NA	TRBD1	TGCGCCAGCAGCTTATCGACAGGGTCCTACGAGCAGTACTTC	CASSLSTGSYEQYF
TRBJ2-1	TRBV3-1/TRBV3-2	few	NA	TGTGCCAGCAGCCACAGTGACAGGTCACAGAATGAGCAGTTCTTC	CASSHSDRSQNEQFF
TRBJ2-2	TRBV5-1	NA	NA	TGCGCCAGCGAAGGACAGCCGAACACCGGGGAGCTGTTTTTT	CASEGQPNTGELFF
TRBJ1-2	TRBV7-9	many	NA	TGTGCCAGCAGGGGGCTAAGGTACTATGGCTACACCTTC	CASRGLRYYGYTF
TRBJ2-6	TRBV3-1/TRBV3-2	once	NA	TGTGCCAGCAGCCCCGGGACACCCGGGGCCAACGTCCTGACTTTC	CASSPGTPGANVLTF
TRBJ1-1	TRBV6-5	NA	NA	TGTGCCAGCAGTTACTCGTTGCCCAGGGGATGGACTGAAGCTTTCTTT	CASSYSLPRGWTEAFF
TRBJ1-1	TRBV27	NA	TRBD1	TGTGCCAGCAGTCCCGGGACAGGGGCTTCGTACACTGAAGCTTTCTTT	CASSPGTGASYTEAFF
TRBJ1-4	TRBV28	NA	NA	TGTGCCAGCAGTTTAGATTCAGGTATCAATGAAAAACTGTTTTTT	CASSLDSGINEKLFF
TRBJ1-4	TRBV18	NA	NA	TGTGCCAGCTCACCCTATCGGGGGGTTACTAATGAAAAACTGTTTTTT	CASSPYRGVTNEKLFF
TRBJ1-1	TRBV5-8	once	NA	TGTGCCAGCAGCTTGCGACGGGGCCTCGCGGGGACTGAAGCTTTCTTT	CASSLRRGLAGTEAFF
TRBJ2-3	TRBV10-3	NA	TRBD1	TGTGCCATCAGGGATAACCGGGACAGTGGCACAGATACGCAGTATTTT	CAIRDNRDSGTDTQYF
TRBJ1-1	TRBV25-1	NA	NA	TGTGCCAGCAGTGAAATTGCGACTGAAGCTTTCTTT	CASSEIATEAFF
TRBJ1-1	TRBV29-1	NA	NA	TGCAGCGTTGAAGATCGCGGCACTGAAGCTTTCTTT	CSVEDRGTEAFF
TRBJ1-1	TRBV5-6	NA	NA	TGTGCCAGCAGCCCGTTCGGGGGGTCGAACACTGAAGCTTTCTTT	CASSPFGGSNTEAFF
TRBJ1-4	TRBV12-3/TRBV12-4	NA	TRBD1	TGTGCCAGCAGTCCACAACAGGGGGAAAAACTGTTTTTT	CASSPQQGEKLFF
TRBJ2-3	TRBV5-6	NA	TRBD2	TGTGCCAGCAGTCCGACTAGCGGGAGTTCAGATACGCAGTATTTT	CASSPTSGSSDTQYF
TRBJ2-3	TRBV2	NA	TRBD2	TGTGCCAGCACACCGGGACTAGCTATGGCAGATACGCAGTATTTT	CASTPGLAMADTQYF
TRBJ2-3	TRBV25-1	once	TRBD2	TGTGCCAGCAGTGACGGCGGGGGAAGGATAGATACGCAGTATTTT	CASSDGGGRIDTQYF
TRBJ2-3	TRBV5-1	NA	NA	TGCGCCAGCAGCTTGGGACTACAGAGATATGGCACAGATACGCAGTATTTT	CASSLGLQRYGTDTQYF
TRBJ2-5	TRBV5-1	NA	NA	TGCGCCAGCAGCGAAATCGCCTCGGGAGAGACCCAGTACTTC	CASSEIASGETQYF
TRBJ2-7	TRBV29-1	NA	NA	TGCAGCGTTGCCGGGACTGACAACTACGGGCAGTACTTC	CSVAGTDNYGQYF
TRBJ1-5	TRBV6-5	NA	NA	TGTGCCAGCAGTTACTCGCCAACAGGACGCAATCAGCCCCAGCATTTT	CASSYSPTGRNQPQHF
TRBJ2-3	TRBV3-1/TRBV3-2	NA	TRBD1	TGTGCCAGCAGCCCGACGGGACAGGGGGCCCCAGATACGCAGTATTTT	CASSPTGQGAPDTQYF
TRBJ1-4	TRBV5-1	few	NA	TGCGCCAGCAGGACAGCAACTAATGAAAAACTGTTTTTT	CASRTATNEKLFF
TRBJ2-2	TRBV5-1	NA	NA	TGCGCCAGCAGCTTGGCGGCAGGGATGAGAAGCACCGGGGAGCTGTTTTTT	CASSLAAGMRSTGELFF
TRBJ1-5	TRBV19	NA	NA	TGTGCCAGTAGTTTAAAGAGGGTTAGCAATCAGCCCCAGCATTTT	CASSLKRVSNQPQHF
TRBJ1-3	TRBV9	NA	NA	TGTGCCAGCAGCGTAGCTGGGCCTGGAAACACCATATATTTT	CASSVAGPGNTIYF